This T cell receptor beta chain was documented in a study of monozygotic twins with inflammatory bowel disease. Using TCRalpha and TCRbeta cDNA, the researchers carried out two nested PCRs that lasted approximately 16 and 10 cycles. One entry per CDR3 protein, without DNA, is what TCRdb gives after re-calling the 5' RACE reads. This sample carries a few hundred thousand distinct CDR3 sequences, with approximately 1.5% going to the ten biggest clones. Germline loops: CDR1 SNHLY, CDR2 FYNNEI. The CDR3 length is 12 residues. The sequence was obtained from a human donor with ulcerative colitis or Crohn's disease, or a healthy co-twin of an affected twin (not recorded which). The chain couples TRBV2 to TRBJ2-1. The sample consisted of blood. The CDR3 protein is CASSDWGNEQFF.